This record looks at one TCR beta chain sequence and its context. Antigen unknown. The junction shows a germline mismatch at one end, possibly a read error. TCRdb itself ran the reads through MiXCR, one entry per CDR3 protein. The table lists about 220,000 distinct CDR3 sequences, 38% of them singletons, with 59% in the top ten. Germline V CDR1 and CDR2: SNHLY, FYNNEI. This CDR3 region has 15 residues. These data come from a study of T cell repertoires in cytomegalovirus infection. Study-wide background: Selected CMV epitopes included recently identified HLA-C-restricted ones as well as well-studied HLA-B-restricted ones. Whole-study results and caveats: Across the ex vivo response, the dominant clonotypes were HLA-C-restricted CMV-specific TCR beta clonotypes.

The source is a human donor in good health (CMV status not recorded). Some clones in this sample may be carry-over from other donors' samples. The sequencing here drew on CD8+ T cells from cultured PBMCs, taken from culture after CMV antigen stimulation. The chain combines TRBV2 with TRBJ1-2; D is possibly TRBD1 (5 bases). CDR3 loop: CARNDSLSHWVGSTF. Written as DNA, the CDR3 is TGTGCCCGCAATGACAGCCTCTCCCACTGGGTAGGCTCCACCTTC.